The sequence of this T cell receptor (beta chain) was determined in a study of metastatic and nonmetastatic thyroid tumors. As for the study in general: Across peripheral blood and tumor or nodule tissue samples taken from malignant and benign thyroid patients, the repertoires were compared with one another. Study-wide findings and caveats: Within blood and tumor, benign nodules reportedly had significantly lower TCR beta diversity than malignant thyroid tumors did.

As regards this clone: What it recognizes is unknown. This may come from a read error, since a much larger clone is one base off.

Until they underwent thyroid surgery, no patient had received any treatment. TCRdb re-called clones via MiXCR from the PCR reads. The top ten clones hold around 6.6% of a sample with some 36,000 clones, about 15% of them seen once. This receptor was obtained from a male donor with papillary thyroid cancer or a benign thyroid nodule (not recorded which). Some clones in this sample may be carry-over from other donors' samples. The sample taken for sequencing was blood.

CDR3 residues: CASSVGQCFEQFF. The CDR3 nucleotides read TGTGCCAGCAGCGTAGGACAGTGTTTTGAGCAGTTCTTC. The chain combines TRBV9 with TRBJ2-1; D might be TRBD1 (5 bases). V lost 0 bases to trimming and J lost 9 bases, with 10 bases between them. The CDR3 has 13 residues. Germline CDR1 SGDLS, CDR2 YYNGEE. The full variable domain, in which reference TRBV9 and TRBJ2-1 provide the parts outside the CDR3, is DSGVTQTPKHLITATGQRVTLRCSPRSGDLSVYWYQQSLDQGLQFLIQYYNGEERAKGNILERFSAQQFPDLHSELNLSSLELGDSALYFCASSVGQCFEQFFGPGTRLTVL.